This entry is about one TCR beta chain. Its matching antigen is unknown. Germline V gene sequence: CDR1 SQVTM, CDR2 ANQGSEA. This CDR3 region has 11 residues. Trimming cost V 5 bases and J 4 bases, with 9 bases left between them. Assay used: immunoSEQ multiplex PCR; TCRdb lists only in-frame clones, some missing. The sample comprises 80,000 to 100,000 clones, roughly 92% of which are singletons, and 2% to 3% rests with the top ten. This entry is derived from a study of OX40 agonist ivuxolimab in advanced cancers. Looking at the study overall: Patients were given ivuxolimab, an antibody that agonizes OX40 (CD134). Prior anti-PD-1, anti-PD-L1 or anti-CTLA-4 therapy did not bar entry, and roughly 40% had some.

Findings of the study overall: Normalized T-cell clonal expansion was also low in a subset of nonresponders.

The V call is TRBV29-1, the J call TRBJ2-7, with unresolved D. The sample was CD4+ or CD8+ T cells sorted from blood, taken in a trial of the OX40 agonist ivuxolimab. This receptor was identified in an adult with an advanced solid tumor such as melanoma, head and neck, liver or kidney cancer. The CDR3 reads CSVKATYEQYF. The DNA for the CDR3 is TGCAGCGTTAAGGCAACTTACGAGCAGTACTTC.